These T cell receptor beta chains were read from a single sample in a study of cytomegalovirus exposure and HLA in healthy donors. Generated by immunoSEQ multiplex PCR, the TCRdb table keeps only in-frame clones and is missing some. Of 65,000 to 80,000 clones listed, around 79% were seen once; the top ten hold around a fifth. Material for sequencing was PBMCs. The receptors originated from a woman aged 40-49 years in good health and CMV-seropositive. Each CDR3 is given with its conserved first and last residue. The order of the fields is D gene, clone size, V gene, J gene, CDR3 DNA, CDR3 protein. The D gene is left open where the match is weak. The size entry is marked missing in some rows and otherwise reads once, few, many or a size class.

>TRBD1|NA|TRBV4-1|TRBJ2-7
TGCGCCAGCAGCCCGGGGGGGGGACAGGGGTCTTACGAGCAGTACTTC
CASSPGGGQGSYEQYF
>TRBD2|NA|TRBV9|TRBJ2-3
TGTGCCAGCAGCCCCCGGACTAGCGGGGGGGCCCGCACAGATACGCAGTATTTT
CASSPRTSGGARTDTQYF
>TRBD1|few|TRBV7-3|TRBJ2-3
TGTGCCAGCAGCTTTCCGGGACAGTGGCATTGGAATGGAAGCACAGATACGCAGTATTTT
CASSFPGQWHWNGSTDTQYF
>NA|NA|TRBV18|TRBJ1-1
TGTGCCAGCTCACCAGAAACAACACCGAACACTGAAGCTTTCTTT
CASSPETTPNTEAFF
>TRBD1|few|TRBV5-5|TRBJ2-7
TGTGCCAGCAGCCCTGAGACAGGGTTCAGCGAGCAGTACTTC
CASSPETGFSEQYF
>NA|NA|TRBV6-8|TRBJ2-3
TGTGCCAGCAGCGAACCGAGGACTTTTTCAGATACGCAGTATTTT
CASSEPRTFSDTQYF
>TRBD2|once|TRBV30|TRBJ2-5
TGTGCCTGCCCCTCACCTACAGGGACTAGCGGCAAAGAGACCCAGTACTTC
CACPSPTGTSGKETQYF
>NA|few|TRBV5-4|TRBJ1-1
TGTGCCAGCAGCTTGGCCCCCAAGGGGACTGAAGCTTTCTTT
CASSLAPKGTEAFF
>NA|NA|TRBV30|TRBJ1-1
TGTGCCTGGAGTTGGGGCGTCGAGAACACTGAAGCTTTCTTT
CAWSWGVENTEAFF
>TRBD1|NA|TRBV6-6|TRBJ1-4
TGTGCCAGCAGGACGGGACAGAGAAATGAAAAACTGTTTTTT
CASRTGQRNEKLFF
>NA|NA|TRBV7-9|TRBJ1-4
TGTGCCAGCAGCTTAGATTCGGGTCCGGGTCCTGCTAATGAAAAACTGTTTTTT
CASSLDSGPGPANEKLFF
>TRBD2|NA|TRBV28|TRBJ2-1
TGTGCCAGCAGTTTATCACCACGGGGACTAGCGGGAAACAATGAGCAGTTCTTC
CASSLSPRGLAGNNEQFF
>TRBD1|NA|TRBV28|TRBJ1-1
TGTGCCAGCAAGACAGGGGGTTTGGGGAATATGGACACTGAAGCTTTCTTT
CASKTGGLGNMDTEAFF
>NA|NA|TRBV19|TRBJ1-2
TGTGCCAGTAGTATAGGAGGGAACTATGGCTACACCTTC
CASSIGGNYGYTF
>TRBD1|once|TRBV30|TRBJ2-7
TGTGCCTGGAGTGTTTCGGGACAGCCTTCCTACGAGCAGTACTTC
CAWSVSGQPSYEQYF
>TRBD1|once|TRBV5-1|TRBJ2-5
TGCGCCAGCAGCTCAGGGGGGACAGGGGGCCTTGGGGAGACCCAGTACTTC
CASSSGGTGGLGETQYF
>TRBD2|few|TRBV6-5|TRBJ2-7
TGTGCCAGCAGGCTCGGGGGGGGTAACTCCTACGAGCAGTACTTC
CASRLGGGNSYEQYF
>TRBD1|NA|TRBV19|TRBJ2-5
TGTGCCAGCCGGGACAGGGGTATCGGGACCCAGTACTTC
CASRDRGIGTQYF
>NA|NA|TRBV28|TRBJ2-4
TGTGCCAGCAGCCCGCAGACTGGCCGCAACATTCAGTACTTC
CASSPQTGRNIQYF
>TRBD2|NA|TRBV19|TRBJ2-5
TGTGCCAGTAGTATCGACAGCGGGGGGCCTACTAAGAGAGGGTCCCAGTACTTC
CASSIDSGGPTKRGSQYF
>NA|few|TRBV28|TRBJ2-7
TGTGCCAGCAGTCTATCAGGTTTAGCCTACGAGCAGTACTTC
CASSLSGLAYEQYF
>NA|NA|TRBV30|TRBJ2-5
TGTGCCTGGAGCCCAACAGGCTATCAAGAGACCCAGTACTTC
CAWSPTGYQETQYF
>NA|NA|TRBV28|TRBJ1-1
TGTGCCAGCAGGTCCGGGGGTAAGGACACTGAAGCTTTCTTT
CASRSGGKDTEAFF
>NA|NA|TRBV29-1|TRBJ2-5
TGCAGCGTTGCCGCAGGTCAAGAGACCCAGTACTTC
CSVAAGQETQYF
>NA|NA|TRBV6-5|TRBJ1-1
TGTGCCAGCAGTTACGCGGGGGAGGGTACTGAAGCTTTCTTT
CASSYAGEGTEAFF
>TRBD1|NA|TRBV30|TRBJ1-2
TGTGCCTGGTACCCTTGGACAGGGAGTCCCGGTGGCTACACCTTC
CAWYPWTGSPGGYTF
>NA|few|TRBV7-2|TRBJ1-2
TGTGCCAGCAGCTTCTCGACAGGCAACTATGGCTACACCTTC
CASSFSTGNYGYTF
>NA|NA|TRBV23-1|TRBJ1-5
TGCGCCAGCAGTCAGGGAAGGGGTGGAATCAATCAGCCCCAGCATTTT
CASSQGRGGINQPQHF
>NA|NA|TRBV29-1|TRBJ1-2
TGCAGCGTCTTAAGCAACTATGGCTACACCTTC
CSVLSNYGYTF
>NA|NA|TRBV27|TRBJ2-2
TGTGCCAGCAGCGGACAGAGAAACACCGGGGAGCTGTTTTTT
CASSGQRNTGELFF
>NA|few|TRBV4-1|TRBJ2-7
TGCGCCAGCAGCCAGGTCCGGGTTTCCGGGGAGCAGTACTTC
CASSQVRVSGEQYF
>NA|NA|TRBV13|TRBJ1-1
TGTGCCAGCAGCTTAGGACGGGGGGGTAACACTGAAGCTTTCTTT
CASSLGRGGNTEAFF
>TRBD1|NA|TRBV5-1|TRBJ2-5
TGCGCCAGCAGCTTGGATTCAGGGGGCTCCTCAGAGACCCAGTACTTC
CASSLDSGGSSETQYF
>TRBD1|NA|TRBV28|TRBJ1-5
TGTGCCAGCAGTCCGACGGGACAGGGCAATCAGCCCCAGCATTTT
CASSPTGQGNQPQHF
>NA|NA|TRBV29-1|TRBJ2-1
TGCAGCGTAGAACATCCGGGGCCGAGGGGGTTTAATGAGCAGTTCTTC
CSVEHPGPRGFNEQFF
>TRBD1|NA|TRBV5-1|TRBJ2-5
TGCGCCAGCAGCTTGCAGGGGGAAGAGACCCAGTACTTC
CASSLQGEETQYF
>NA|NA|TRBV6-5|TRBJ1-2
TGTGCCAGCAGTTCGGGACAACATTATGGCTACACCTTC
CASSSGQHYGYTF
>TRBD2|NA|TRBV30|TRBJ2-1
TGTGCCTGGGGACTAGCGAGACACAATGAGCAGTTCTTC
CAWGLARHNEQFF
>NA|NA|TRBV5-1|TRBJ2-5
TGCGCCAGCAGCCGAGTTGGGACACCCCAAGAGACCCAGTACTTC
CASSRVGTPQETQYF
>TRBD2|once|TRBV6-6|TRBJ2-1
TGTGCCAGCAGTCTGACTAGCGTAGGTGAGCAGTTCTTC
CASSLTSVGEQFF
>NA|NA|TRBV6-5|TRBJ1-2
TGTGCCAGCAGTTCAACTAGACAGGCCGTACCTTATGGCTACACCTTC
CASSSTRQAVPYGYTF